This entry features one T cell receptor (beta chain) sequence. This clone was seen a single time. This clone's antigen is unknown. Per-base qualities were not stored, and no clone one base away is much larger. The immunoSEQ Assay, a bias-controlled multiplex PCR, was used to amplify TCRbeta CDR3 regions from genomic DNA. The authors' pipeline ran thus. Within the assay, amplification of reference gene primers was used to estimate how many nucleated cells each sample contained. Sequence reads were collapsed and filtered to measure the absolute abundance of every unique TCRbeta CDR3 rearrangement. Productive Simpson clonality was computed per sample as the square root of Simpson's diversity index over productive rearrangements. TCRdb re-hosts the immuneACCESS table, in-frame sequences only. Its copies lack some clones; in the studies checked, an unresolved V gene accounts for under half of them, and the cause for the rest is not known. V and J calls plus clone size are reproduced from that table; the DNA served to infer D and trimming. Counted in this sample were 150,000 or so clones; 75% to 85% of them appeared once. The top ten clonotypes cover approximately 8.4% of the sample.

This specimen belongs to a study of blood T cell repertoires in COVID-19 (dated by TCRdb to 2019 to 2021). About the full investigation: Samples from collaborators originated in the United States, Italy and Spain and spanned both the acute and convalescent phases of COVID-19. The material from the prospective study consisted of cDNA or gDNA derived from T cells, B-cell-depleted T cells, or PBMCs. A de-identified subject ID, COVID-19 status, age in years and sex were almost always included in the sample metadata. Samples came from the ongoing ImmuneRACE study (first 160 participants) plus 1,254 subjects from 6 global collaborators. Subjects who had been exposed to COVID-19, were actively infected with it, or had recovered from it provided the deeply sampled blood TCRbeta repertoires that made up the dataset. The repertoires were released in a freely available public database meant as a resource for research on the immune response to SARS-CoV-2. Where available, HLA class I and class II types were obtained from metadata supplied by the sample provider rather than from assay-based typing.

Each collaborating institution followed its own protocols to collect whole blood in K2EDTA tubes. For TCRbeta analysis, collaborators shipped samples in one of three forms: frozen whole blood, isolated PBMCs, or DNA extracted from either of those sample types. The germline V gene yields MNHEY for CDR1 and SVGAGI for CDR2. Counted from cysteine to phenylalanine, this CDR3 has 16 amino acids. The read is trimmed to its CDR3 DNA, 48 bases read in frame from base 1. The trim is 2 bases for V and 3 bases for J, with a gap of 13 bases between the germline ends. On the study overall, not on this receptor specifically: How much clinical and demographic metadata was included differed by source and by participant, and the metadata was provided uncurated.

The receptor chain draws on TRBV6-5 and TRBJ2-2; the D gene identity is not certain. The sequence came from a human donor with acute or convalescent COVID-19. The donor label of this sample is uncertain. The source material was peripheral blood. The nucleotide sequence is given as TGTGCCAGCAGTTACCCATCTTCCTTAGACACCGGGGAGCTGTTTTTT. The encoded protein is CASSYPSSLDTGELFF.